Presented here are 10 T cell receptor beta chains from one specimen sequenced in a study of OX40 agonist ivuxolimab in advanced cancers. Only in-frame clones appear in the TCRdb table, and some are missing; sequencing was by immunoSEQ multiplex PCR. The table lists roughly 50,000 clones, nearly 80% of them singletons. This sample comprised CD4+ or CD8+ T cells sorted from blood, obtained in a trial of the OX40 agonist ivuxolimab. These receptors all stem from an adult with an advanced solid tumor such as melanoma, head and neck, liver or kidney cancer.

The chain employs TRBV7-9 and TRBJ1-6; 8 bases match TRBD1. This CDR3 is 16 amino acids long. V trimming: 4 bases; J trimming: 7 bases; junction bases outside the gene matches: 9. The V gene's germline CDR1 is SEHNR and CDR2 FQNEAQ (reference sequence). CDR3 bases: TGTGCCAGCAGCTCCGCCCAGGGGGCGGGAAATTCACCCCTCCACTTT. This gives the protein CASSSAQGAGNSPLHF.

The rearrangement links TRBV18 to TRBJ2-2; D gene unclear. The CDR3 covers 14 residues. Germline loops: CDR1 KGHSH, CDR2 LQKENI. Between the trimmed V and J ends, which lost 6 bases and 1 base, there was a span of 9 bases. In DNA form, the CDR3 reads TGTGCCAGCTCCGCGACATTGAACACCGGGGAGCTGTTTTTT. It translates to CASSATLNTGELFF.

This rearrangement joins TRBV5-3 to TRBJ2-7; 12 bases line up with TRBD2. TRBV5-3 is classed as an ORF, of uncertain function. The CDR3 is 15 amino acids. The junction had 6 bases not matched to a gene; V was cut back by 3 bases and J by 5 bases. CDR3 region: CARSSTSGRSNEQYF. For the CDR3, the DNA is TGTGCCAGAAGCTCGACTAGCGGGAGATCGAACGAGCAGTACTTC.

This rearrangement joins TRBV10-2 to TRBJ2-5, with TRBD2 identical over 16 bases. Germline assignment: CDR1 WSHSY and CDR2 SAAADI. The length of the CDR3 is 18 residues. Trimming removed 6 bases from V and 4 bases from J; junction bases left unmatched: 11. CDR3 DNA sequence: TGCGCCAGCAGATCGGGACTAGCGGGAGGGCACGGAGGAGAGACCCAGTACTTC. It yields the protein CASRSGLAGGHGGETQYF.

This clone was recorded a few times. This chain uses TRBV6-5 with TRBJ1-1; 7 bases match TRBD1. J gave up 1 base and V 4 bases, and 0 bases lay outside the gene matches. Looked up from germline, CDR1 is MNHEY and CDR2 is SVGAGI. This CDR3 spans 13 amino acids. This CDR3 is CASSWDRNTEAFF. The CDR3 DNA follows: TGTGCCAGCAGTTGGGACAGGAACACTGAAGCTTTCTTT.

The chain links TRBV12-5 to TRBJ2-1; 9 bases are shared with TRBD1. Unmatched junction bases numbered 8, after V lost 2 bases and J lost 6 bases. The CDR3 contains 16 residues. CDR1 and CDR2 (germline): LGHNT, FRNRAP. The CDR3 region is CASGLLRDREANEQFF. CDR3 nucleotide sequence: TGTGCTAGTGGTTTGCTCCGGGACAGGGAGGCCAATGAGCAGTTCTTC. Based on the CDR3 plus reference TRBV12-5 and TRBJ2-1, the full variable domain is DARVTQTPRHKVTEMGQEVTMRCQPILGHNTVFWYRQTMMQGLELLAYFRNRAPLDDSGMPKDRFSAEMPDATLATLKIQPSEPRDSAVYFCASGLLRDREANEQFFGPGTRLTVL.

The rearrangement joins TRBV6-5 to TRBJ2-7; a possible D gene is TRBD2 (5 bases). V was clipped by 11 bases and J by 0 bases, with 14 bases between them. Germline CDR1 reads MNHEY; CDR2 reads SVGAGI. CDR3 length equals 13 residues. The CDR3 DNA reads as TGTGCCTCTAAGGACTGGCGCTCCTACGAGCAGTACTTC. Its translation: CASKDWRSYEQYF.

The chain combines TRBV18 with TRBJ2-5; D may be TRBD2 (6 bases). Trimming took 3 bases from V and 3 from J, leaving 14 bases between them. Germline-derived CDR1 and CDR2 are KGHSH and LQKENI. This CDR3 contains 15 residues. The CDR3 region is CASSPPGTRKETQYF. CDR3 in DNA: TGTGCCAGCTCACCTCCCGGGACTCGCAAAGAGACCCAGTACTTC.

This clone was counted between two and nine times. The J gene is TRBJ2-3, the V gene TRBV19, with D possibly matching TRBD2 (7 bases). V dropped 7 bases and J dropped 1 base, with 18 bases sitting between them. Per the germline V gene, CDR1 is LNHDA and CDR2 is SQIVND (reference sequence). The CDR3 covers 16 residues. The CDR3 bases are TGTGCCAGTACTGATTGGAGGGGGGGCGGCACAGATACGCAGTATTTT. This encodes CASTDWRGGGTDTQYF.

The chain carries TRBV19 and TRBJ2-5; 9 bases line up with TRBD1. In germline, CDR1 is LNHDA, CDR2 SQIVND (reference sequence). The CDR3 is made up of 13 amino acids. The V gene end was trimmed by 4 bases and the J gene end by 11 bases; junction bases not matched to a gene: 8. The CDR3 sequence is CASSSQDRGWQYF. In nucleotides, the CDR3 is TGTGCCAGTAGTAGCCAGGACAGGGGATGGCAGTACTTC. The whole variable domain, filled in from reference TRBV19 and TRBJ2-5, reads DGGITQSPKYLFRKEGQNVTLSCEQNLNHDAMYWYRQDPGQGLRLIYYSQIVNDFQKGDIAEGYSVSREKKESFPLTVTSAQKNPTAFYLCASSSQDRGWQYFGPGTRLLVL.